The clone carrying this T cell receptor beta chain appeared once. Its target is unknown. A much larger clone sits a single nucleotide away, making a read error possible. This entry belongs to a study of tumor and adjacent non-tumor tissue in lung cancer. Study results and caveats: Compared with tumor, normal lung showed significantly lower TCR diversity. Tumor repertoires had a smaller top 100 clone share than normal lung.

Germline V gives CDR1 MNHEY, CDR2 SVGAGI. This CDR3 contains 15 residues. Deletions cut 7 bases from V and 9 bases from J, with 19 bases between. The library came from three nested PCR rounds adapted from ARM-PCR protocols. TCRdb re-called the multiplex PCR reads through MiXCR, storing one row per CDR3 protein. This table has around 120,000 distinct CDR3 sequences, approximately 66% appearing once. The template was RNA from unsorted bulk tissue. The specimen was lung tumor tissue. The origin of this receptor is a man under 40 with non-small cell lung cancer. The gene calls are TRBV6-5 and TRBJ1-6; perhaps TRBD1 as D (5 bases). CDR3 loop: CASNSEGTEGSPLHF. The CDR3, as DNA: TGTGCCAGCAATTCCGAGGGGACGGAGGGTTCACCCCTCCACTTT.